The 13 T cell receptor beta chains below all came from one sample that was sequenced in a study of cytomegalovirus exposure and HLA in healthy donors. The PCR was carried out with 60 Vbeta primers and 13 Jbeta primers. Libraries were prepared by immunoSEQ multiplex PCR; TCRdb keeps only in-frame clonotypes and omits some of them. The sample has over 55,000 clones, roughly 64% seen once. The sequencing input was PBMCs. These receptors were obtained from a man aged 40-49 years in good health and CMV-seropositive.

This clone was found a few times. One end of the junction varies from germline; a read error may be responsible. The chain uses TRBV5-1 and TRBJ2-3; 8 bases agree with TRBD2. Germline V CDR1 and CDR2: SGHRS, YFSETQ. This CDR3 spans 16 amino acids. CDR3 in DNA: TGTGCCAGCAGCCCCGTCGCCGGGGGGGGCACAGATACGCAGTATTTT. Translation: CASSPVAGGGTDTQYF.

The rearrangement uses TRBV15 and TRBJ1-1, with a possible D match to TRBD1 (6 bases). The CDR3 totals 17 residues. Germline CDR1 is LNHNV and CDR2 is YYDKDF (reference sequence). Deletions cut 3 bases from V and 4 bases from J, with 21 bases between. This CDR3 is CATSRGIRSGGGTEAFF. The CDR3 DNA reads as TGTGCCACCAGCAGGGGAATTAGATCGGGAGGGGGCACTGAAGCTTTCTTT.

The chain employs TRBV30 and TRBJ1-2, with a tentative D call TRBD1 (6 bases). The CDR3 consists of 15 residues. Trimming removed 4 bases at V and 1 base at J, with 16 bases between. Germline V gene data show CDR1 as GTSNPN and CDR2 as SVGIG (reference sequence). The chain's CDR3 is CAWTQGGGNNYGYTF. The DNA for the CDR3 is TGTGCCTGGACCCAGGGAGGGGGGAATAACTATGGCTACACCTTC.

V and J are TRBV9 and TRBJ1-2; 7 bases agree with TRBD1. CDR1 is SGDLS, CDR2 YYNGEE, per germline. This CDR3 has 13 amino acids. Trimming removed 8 bases from V and 8 bases from J; junction bases left unmatched: 12. Written as DNA, the CDR3 is TGTGCCAGTCAAAGCCAGGGGGAGAACGGCTACACCTTC. It codes for CASQSQGENGYTF.

The chain carries TRBV6-1 and TRBJ1-1; 8 nucleotides match TRBD1. The CDR3 consists of 14 residues. The ends lost 3 bases at V and 8 bases at J; junction bases unmatched: 8. CDR1 and CDR2 from the germline V gene are MNHNS and SASEGT. In DNA form, the CDR3 reads TGTGCCAGCAGTGAGGACAGGGCCGTAGGGGAAGCTTTCTTT. Protein: CASSEDRAVGEAFF.

The rearrangement joins TRBV15 to TRBJ1-1; D is ambiguous. The germline CDR1 and CDR2 sequences are LNHNV and YYDKDF (reference sequence). V was shortened by 1 base and J by 0 bases, with 6 bases between the two germline ends. This CDR3 region has 14 residues. The CDR3 spells CATSRGAVNTEAFF. CDR3 nucleotides: TGTGCCACCAGCAGAGGAGCGGTGAACACTGAAGCTTTCTTT.

V usage is TRBV25-1 and J usage is TRBJ2-3, with D perhaps TRBD1 (5 bases). V lost 4 bases and J 1 base, leaving 18 bases between the germline ends. The germline gives CDR1 MGHDK, CDR2 SYGVNS. This CDR3 has 17 residues. The CDR3 loop is CASSVRDSLKGTDTQYF. The CDR3 DNA sequence: TGTGCCAGCAGTGTCCGAGACAGCCTAAAAGGCACAGATACGCAGTATTTT.

The chain uses TRBV9 and TRBJ1-2; D remains unclear. This CDR3 region has 13 residues. V lost 4 bases to trimming and J lost 4 bases, with 11 bases between them. Germline V lookup: CDR1 SGDLS, CDR2 YYNGEE. CDR3 sequence: CASSPSGGYGYTF. CDR3 DNA: TGTGCCAGCAGCCCCTCAGGAGGCTATGGCTACACCTTC.

The rearrangement uses TRBV4-3 and TRBJ2-7; 8 bases are shared with TRBD1. Germline CDR1 reads LGHNA; CDR2 reads YSLEER. V gave up 0 bases and J gave up 2 bases; unmatched junction bases: 3. The CDR3 has 15 amino acids. CDR3 amino acids: CASSQETGGPYEQYF. The CDR3 nucleotides read TGCGCCAGCAGCCAAGAAACAGGGGGTCCCTACGAGCAGTACTTC.

This chain links TRBV4-2 with TRBJ1-2; no clear D gene. CDR3 length: 14 amino acids. Germline CDR1 and CDR2: LGHNA and YNFKEQ. The V end lost 0 bases, the J end lost 4 bases, and 9 bases lay between the germline ends. The CDR3 loop reads CASSQELLRYGYTF. DNA of the CDR3: TGTGCCAGCAGCCAAGAGCTGCTACGCTATGGCTACACCTTC.

J is TRBJ1-1 and V is TRBV19, with 10 bases lining up with TRBD1. CDR1 and CDR2 from the germline V gene are LNHDA and SQIVND (reference sequence). The CDR3 is 15 residues long. J lost 1 base, V lost 6 bases, and 5 bases had no gene match. CDR3 DNA: TGTGCCAGTAGAAGGGACAGGGGCGAGAACACTGAAGCTTTCTTT. It yields the protein CASRRDRGENTEAFF.

V usage is TRBV30 and J usage is TRBJ1-1; D ambiguous. Per germline, CDR1 GTSNPN and CDR2 SVGIG (reference sequence). V was shortened by 7 bases and J by 6 bases, with 6 bases between the two germline ends. This CDR3 is 9 amino acids long. The CDR3 sequence: CAYQAEAFF. The CDR3 DNA sequence: TGTGCCTACCAGGCTGAAGCTTTCTTT.

This clone was detected only a few times. The V gene is TRBV7-9, the J gene TRBJ2-7; the match to TRBD2 covers 10 bases. V trimming: 5 bases; J trimming: 3 bases; junction bases outside the gene matches: 4. Germline-derived CDR1 and CDR2 are SEHNR and FQNEAQ (reference sequence). The CDR3 loop spans 14 amino acids. The CDR3: CASSGSGGLYEQYF. The CDR3 nucleotides are TGTGCCAGCAGCGGTAGCGGGGGGCTCTACGAGCAGTACTTC. The full variable domain, in which reference TRBV7-9 and TRBJ2-7 provide the parts outside the CDR3, is DTGVSQNPRHKITKRGQNVTFRCDPISEHNRLYWYRQTLGQGPEFLTYFQNEAQLEKSRLLSDRFSAERPKGSFSTLEIQRTEQGDSAMYLCASSGSGGLYEQYFGPGTRLTVT.